Presented here are 6 T cell receptor beta chains from one specimen sequenced in a study of cytomegalovirus exposure and HLA in healthy donors. Researchers ran the PCR with 60 Vbeta and 13 Jbeta primers. Profiled with immunoSEQ multiplex PCR; TCRdb holds only in-frame clones, not every one. Of 210,000 or so clones listed, roughly 88% are singletons. The specimen was PBMCs. All receptors come from a boy under 10 years old in good health and CMV-seronegative.

For the CDR3, the DNA is TGTGCCAGCAAGCTAGGGGCGGGAGACTACGAGCAGTACTTC. It yields the protein CASKLGAGDYEQYF. V usage is TRBV27 and J usage is TRBJ2-5; 7 bases line up with TRBD2. The DNA end is a closer match to TRBJ2-7, so the J assignment may be wrong. Germline V gene sequence: CDR1 MNHEY, CDR2 SMNVEV (reference sequence). The CDR3 consists of 14 residues.

This clone is a singleton in its sample. The CDR3 protein is CASSTDSFYEQYF. The CDR3 DNA reads TGTGCCAGCAGCACGGACAGTTTCTACGAGCAGTACTTC. This chain uses TRBV7-6 with TRBJ2-7; TRBD1 might be the D (6 bases). The V end lost 5 bases, the J end lost 3 bases, and 11 bases lay between the germline ends. Germline CDR1 SGHVS, CDR2 FNYEAQ. This CDR3 has 13 residues.

V and J are TRBV6-1 and TRBJ2-1, with 9 bases that match TRBD1. The CDR3 covers 13 residues. Losses at the gene ends were 8 bases for V and 2 bases for J; bases not matched to a gene: 1. Germline assignment: CDR1 MNHNS and CDR2 SASEGT. The CDR3 DNA reads as TGTGCCAGCGACAGGGGGGCCTACAATGAGCAGTTCTTC. Protein sequence: CASDRGAYNEQFF.

CDR3 in DNA: TGTGCCAGCAGCCCGACGGGAGGGCACGCCTACGAGCAGTACTTC. It encodes CASSPTGGHAYEQYF. The rearrangement uses TRBV7-6 and TRBJ2-7; 8 nucleotides align to TRBD2. V shed 5 bases, J shed 2 bases, and the junction held 8 bases outside the gene matches. CDR3 length: 15 residues. The germline V gene has CDR1 SGHVS and CDR2 FNYEAQ.

The chain joins TRBV14 to TRBJ1-2, with 9 positions matching TRBD1. The junction had 16 bases not matched to a gene; V was cut back by 4 bases and J by 7 bases. The CDR3 covers 17 residues. Per germline, CDR1 SGHDN and CDR2 FVKESK. CDR3 DNA: TGTGCCAGCAGCCTGAAAGTACCGGGACAGGGTGACAGTGGCTACACCTTC. Its protein is CASSLKVPGQGDSGYTF.

The rearrangement uses TRBV11-2 and TRBJ1-3, with a possible D match to TRBD1 (6 bases). Germline V gene sequence: CDR1 SGHAT, CDR2 FQNNGV. The CDR3 length is 15 residues. Trimming took off 2 bases at V and 2 bases at J, with 10 bases between the two ends. CDR3 sequence (DNA): TGTGCCAGCAGCTTAACAGGGCGCACTGGAAACACCATATATTTT. It specifies CASSLTGRTGNTIYF. Together with reference TRBV11-2 and TRBJ1-3, the CDR3 gives the full variable domain: EAGVAQSPRYKIIEKRQSVAFWCNPISGHATLYWYQQILGQGPKLLIQFQNNGVVDDSQLPKDRFSAERLKGVDSTLKIQPAKLEDSAVYLCASSLTGRTGNTIYFGEGSWLTVV.